This T cell receptor beta chain was found in a study of cytomegalovirus exposure and HLA in healthy donors. Researchers ran the PCR with 60 Vbeta and 13 Jbeta primers. TCRdb's copy holds only in-frame clones and misses some; the assay was immunoSEQ multiplex PCR. The table shows about 140,000 clones, with roughly 79% occurring only once. Germline CDR1 SGHTA, CDR2 FQGNSA. The CDR3 is made up of 12 amino acids. With 5 bases removed from V and 9 bases from J, the gap between germline ends came to 11 bases. This chain uses TRBV7-2 with TRBJ2-4; no clear D. The clonotype was recovered from a man between 18 and 29 years old in good health and CMV-seronegative. The material sequenced was PBMCs. CDR3 sequence: CASSPGRGIQYF. CDR3 nucleotide sequence: TGTGCCAGCAGCCCCGGTCGAGGCATTCAGTACTTC. Full variable domain (missing parts from reference TRBV7-2 and TRBJ2-4): GAGVSQSPSNKVTEKGKDVELRCDPISGHTALYWYRQSLGQGLEFLIYFQGNSAPDKSGLPSDRFSAERTGGSVSTLTIQRTQQEDSAVYLCASSPGRGIQYFGAGTRLSVL.